The rows below give T cell receptor beta chains drawn from one sample of a study of T cell responses to AZD1222 COVID-19 vaccine. The data were produced by immunoSEQ multiplex PCR, yet TCRdb's version contains in-frame clones alone and is incomplete. Of 130,000 or so clones listed, less than 95% are singletons. This specimen consisted of peripheral blood, obtained 28 days after the second dose of the MenACWY control vaccine. The receptor source for this set is an adult who received the MenACWY meningococcal vaccine as a control. The CDR3 runs from the conserved cysteine through the conserved F or W. D genes are given only for firm matches. Rows may omit the clone size; those that give it use once, few, many or a size class.

clone_size	v_call	d_call	j_call	cdr3_aa	cdr3_nt
.	TRBV5-5	TRBD1	TRBJ2-1	CASSQDRAELVTYNEQFF	TGTGCCAGCAGCCAGGACAGGGCCGAGCTAGTTACCTACAATGAGCAGTTCTTC
.	TRBV2	TRBD2	TRBJ2-7	CASSQGLAGGEQYF	TGTGCCAGCAGCCAGGGACTAGCGGGGGGGGAGCAGTACTTC
.	TRBV28	TRBD2	TRBJ2-1	CASSLPVVAGVSEQFF	TGTGCCAGCAGTTTACCCGTGGTAGCGGGAGTTAGTGAGCAGTTCTTC
.	TRBV19	.	TRBJ2-5	CASSPQGFGEETQYF	TGTGCCAGTAGTCCGCAGGGGTTTGGAGAAGAGACCCAGTACTTC
.	TRBV6-5	.	TRBJ2-5	CASNAQAFQETQYF	TGTGCCAGCAACGCACAGGCCTTTCAAGAGACCCAGTACTTC
once	TRBV6-5	.	TRBJ2-3	CAILVSSTDTQYF	TGTGCCATTCTAGTATCTAGCACAGATACGCAGTATTTT
once	TRBV28	.	TRBJ1-2	CASSLGGNGYTF	TGTGCCAGCAGTTTAGGAGGGAACGGCTACACCTTC
.	TRBV6-4	TRBD2	TRBJ2-7	CASSDRGGSVQYF	TGTGCCAGCAGTGACCGGGGGGGGAGCGTGCAGTACTTC
few	TRBV2	TRBD1	TRBJ1-4	CASGSGQINEKLFF	TGTGCCAGCGGGTCGGGACAGATTAATGAAAAACTGTTTTTT
once	TRBV9	TRBD1	TRBJ1-1	CASKTGTDNTEAFF	TGTGCCAGCAAAACCGGGACAGACAACACTGAAGCTTTCTTT
once	TRBV6-2/TRBV6-3	TRBD1	TRBJ2-2	CASSFKDRFHTGELFF	TGTGCCAGCAGTTTCAAGGACAGGTTCCACACCGGGGAGCTGTTTTTT
.	TRBV7-2	.	TRBJ2-3	CASSSTTVRDTQYF	TGTGCCAGCAGCTCCACTACGGTCCGAGATACGCAGTATTTT
few	TRBV4-3	TRBD1	TRBJ2-1	CASSQVGGAYNEQFF	TGCGCCAGCAGCCAAGTAGGGGGCGCCTACAATGAGCAGTTCTTC
.	TRBV7-9	TRBD1	TRBJ2-7	CASSPSNRGRDEQYF	TGTGCCAGCAGCCCCAGCAACAGGGGAAGGGACGAGCAGTACTTC
.	TRBV6-5	.	TRBJ1-4	CASTTGATNEKLFF	TGTGCCAGCACGACCGGGGCGACTAATGAAAAACTGTTTTTT
.	TRBV29-1	TRBD2	TRBJ2-1	CSVGSGSSSYNEQFF	TGCAGCGTCGGGAGCGGGAGCTCCTCCTACAATGAGCAGTTCTTC
.	TRBV6-2/TRBV6-3	TRBD1	TRBJ1-5	CASSKTGGNQPQHF	TGTGCCAGCAGCAAGACAGGGGGTAATCAGCCCCAGCATTTT
.	TRBV11-2	.	TRBJ2-2	CASSLSLQGELFF	TGTGCCAGCAGCTTGTCGCTACAGGGGGAGCTGTTTTTT
.	TRBV29-1	.	TRBJ1-5	CSVEVSPPGSQHF	TGCAGCGTTGAAGTTTCCCCCCCAGGGTCCCAGCATTTT
.	TRBV10-3	TRBD2	TRBJ2-7	CAIRNQLAGVGHEQYF	TGTGCCATCAGGAACCAACTAGCGGGAGTCGGCCACGAGCAGTACTTC
.	TRBV12-2	.	TRBJ1-3	CASRPIQGAPGSGNTIYF	TGTGCAAGTCGCCCTATTCAGGGGGCGCCCGGCTCTGGAAACACCATATATTTT
.	TRBV30	TRBD1	TRBJ1-2	CARDRGGNEYGYTF	TGTGCCCGTGACAGGGGAGGAAACGAGTATGGCTACACCTTC
.	TRBV9	.	TRBJ2-5	CASSVGGKLQETQYF	TGTGCCAGCAGCGTAGGGGGAAAATTGCAAGAGACCCAGTACTTC